Below are 19 T cell receptor beta chains sequenced from a single sample in a study of identical twins. TCRdb independently ran MiXCR on the 5' RACE reads; one entry per CDR3 protein. The sample contains a few hundred thousand distinct CDR3 sequences, approximately 14% of which appear only once. The data were also submitted as part of a second study, on yellow fever vaccine responses in identical twins.

What was sequenced was CD4+ T cells sorted from blood. These receptors were obtained from a young woman in good health.

This clonotype was detected only a few times. The rearrangement uses TRBV4-3 and TRBJ2-3; TRBD2 matches 7 bases. V was pared by 0 bases and J by 4 bases, with 16 bases of the junction left unmatched. The CDR3 has 19 amino acids. Germline-derived CDR1 and CDR2 are LGHNA and YSLEER. The CDR3 DNA reads TGCGCCAGCAGCCAAGATCTAGCTAGGGCGGGAGAGTTCCCAGATACGCAGTATTTT. Amino acids: CASSQDLARAGEFPDTQYF.

This clonotype was picked up a small number of times. The chain joins TRBV29-1 to TRBJ2-1, with TRBD2 matching 8 bases. CDR3 length: 12 residues. Germline values: CDR1 SQVTM, CDR2 ANQGSEA. V was clipped by 4 bases and J by 4 bases; unmatched bases: 0. The CDR3 DNA reads TGCAGCGTTGTAGCGGGATACAATGAGCAGTTCTTC. This codes for CSVVAGYNEQFF.

The rearrangement links TRBV14 to TRBJ1-6, with 12 positions matching TRBD1. V dropped 4 bases and J dropped 4; count of bases not matched to a gene: 8. Germline lookup yields CDR1 SGHDN and CDR2 FVKESK. The CDR3 consists of 18 residues. The CDR3 protein is CASSRKPGQGAYNSPLHF. DNA for the CDR3: TGTGCCAGCAGCCGCAAGCCGGGACAGGGGGCTTATAATTCACCCCTCCACTTT.

This clonotype was counted only a few times. J is TRBJ2-5 and V is TRBV2; the match to TRBD2 covers 7 bases. Germline loops: CDR1 SNHLY, CDR2 FYNNEI. Germline trimming cut 6 bases from V and 9 bases from J; bases unmatched to any gene: 19. This CDR3 spans 16 amino acids. The CDR3 nucleotides read TGTGCCAGCAGAAGGACCCCTCTAGCGGCAGATGGGCCCCAGTACTTC. As protein: CASRRTPLAADGPQYF.

This clonotype has at least ten counts. The V call is TRBV27, the J call TRBJ2-3; 12 bases match TRBD1. With V trimmed by 3 bases and J by 0 bases, 7 bases remained unmatched. Germline CDR1 reads MNHEY; CDR2 reads SMNVEV (reference sequence). The CDR3 has 18 amino acids. The CDR3 bases are TGTGCCAGCAGTTTTGGGACAGGGGGCCGATTGAGCACAGATACGCAGTATTTT. It specifies CASSFGTGGRLSTDTQYF.

This clonotype was counted only a few times. V and J are TRBV14 and TRBJ2-1; 11 nucleotides align to TRBD2. CDR3 length: 16 residues. V dropped 4 bases and J dropped 0; count of bases not matched to a gene: 2. Looked up from germline, CDR1 is SGHDN and CDR2 is FVKESK. CDR3 protein: CASSPLAGGSYNEQFF. DNA for the CDR3: TGTGCCAGCAGCCCGCTAGCGGGAGGCTCCTACAATGAGCAGTTCTTC.

This clonotype occurred a few times. The V call is TRBV12-5, the J call TRBJ2-3; no reliable D call. V lost 7 bases, J lost 0 bases, and 5 bases lay in between. There are 12 residues in the CDR3. Germline CDR1 reads LGHNT; CDR2 reads FRNRAP. Written as DNA, the CDR3 is TGTGCTAGTGTGGGTAGCACAGATACGCAGTATTTT. Protein: CASVGSTDTQYF.

The V and J genes are TRBV3-1 and TRBJ2-1; weak D call: TRBD2 (6 bases). V dropped 2 bases and J dropped 1 base, with 12 bases sitting between them. CDR3 size: 16 residues. Germline V gene data show CDR1 as LGHDT and CDR2 as YNNKEL (reference sequence). CDR3 loop: CASSQSGATSYNEQFF. The CDR3 region has the DNA TGTGCCAGCAGCCAATCGGGAGCAACTTCCTACAATGAGCAGTTCTTC.

The V and J genes are TRBV4-2 and TRBJ2-7, with 9 bases identical to TRBD1. There are 16 residues in the CDR3. V shed 0 bases and J 0 bases; nucleotides not matched to a gene: 3. Germline loops: CDR1 LGHNA, CDR2 YNFKEQ. CDR3 protein: CASSQEDRGNSYEQYF. The CDR3, as DNA: TGTGCCAGCAGCCAAGAGGACAGGGGCAACTCCTACGAGCAGTACTTC.

This clonotype was recorded many times. The V call is TRBV5-1, the J call TRBJ2-5; D is unresolved. Trimming cost V 1 base and J 2 bases, with 12 bases left between them. CDR3 length: 15 residues. Germline CDR1 and CDR2: SGHRS and YFSETQ. CDR3 amino acids: CASSLIKDDQETQYF. The CDR3 DNA sequence: TGCGCCAGCAGCTTGATTAAGGACGATCAAGAGACCCAGTACTTC.

The chain has TRBV12-3 or TRBV12-4 and TRBJ2-5; D call uncertain. This CDR3 spans 13 amino acids. V shed 6 bases and J shed 6 bases, with 14 bases lying between them. The CDR3 nucleotides read TGTGCCAGCAGCGACGGCTGGGCGAAGACCCAGTACTTC. Encoded protein: CASSDGWAKTQYF.

A few counts support this clonotype. The chain combines TRBV7-2 with TRBJ2-3, with TRBD2 matching over 7 bases. The germline CDR1 and CDR2 sequences are SGHTA and FQGNSA. There are 16 residues in the CDR3. After removal of 3 bases from V and 0 bases from J, the junction contained 6 bases not matched to a gene. The CDR3 here is CASSFQAGVSTDTQYF. As DNA, the CDR3 is TGTGCCAGCAGCTTTCAGGCGGGAGTAAGCACAGATACGCAGTATTTT.

V gene TRBV7-2 combines with J gene TRBJ1-5; D possibly corresponds to TRBD1 (6 bases). The V end lost 4 bases, the J end lost 7 bases, and 17 bases lay between the germline ends. Germline CDR1 and CDR2: SGHTA and FQGNSA. There are 15 residues in the CDR3. CDR3 coding DNA: TGTGCCAGCAGCTGGAACAGGGATTCGGGGCAGCCCCAGCATTTT. This sequence encodes CASSWNRDSGQPQHF.

The table lists this clonotype with a few counts. The rearrangement links TRBV7-9 to TRBJ2-7, with unresolved D. CDR3 length: 13 residues. The V end lost 3 bases, the J end lost 4 bases, and 10 bases lay between the germline ends. Germline V gene data show CDR1 as SEHNR and CDR2 as FQNEAQ (reference sequence). The CDR3 reads CASSFGPMYEQYF. Written as DNA, the CDR3 is TGTGCCAGCAGCTTTGGCCCAATGTACGAGCAGTACTTC.

This clonotype was counted between two and nine times. The rearrangement joins TRBV3-1 to TRBJ2-5, with 7 positions matching TRBD1. CDR1 is LGHDT and CDR2 is YNNKEL in the germline V gene (reference sequence). The CDR3 runs to 14 residues. The V segment lost 3 bases and the J segment 4 bases; nucleotides outside the gene matches: 5. CDR3 residues: CASSQRQGVETQYF. CDR3 bases: TGTGCCAGCAGCCAGCGCCAGGGGGTAGAGACCCAGTACTTC.

The chain recombines TRBV19 with TRBJ2-2; unclear D gene. Trimming removed 3 bases at V and 2 bases at J, with 10 bases between. This CDR3 has 15 residues. Germline CDR1 reads LNHDA; CDR2 reads SQIVND (reference sequence). The CDR3 region is CASSIRAGNTGELFF. The CDR3 DNA reads TGTGCCAGTAGTATCCGGGCAGGTAACACCGGGGAGCTGTTTTTT. Variable domain in full (rest from reference TRBV19 and TRBJ2-2): DGGITQSPKYLFRKEGQNVTLSCEQNLNHDAMYWYRQDPGQGLRLIYYSQIVNDFQKGDIAEGYSVSREKKESFPLTVTSAQKNPTAFYLCASSIRAGNTGELFFGEGSRLTVL.

J is TRBJ2-3 and V is TRBV7-2; D tentatively fits TRBD1 or TRBD2 (5 bases each). V was cut by 4 bases and J by 8 bases, with 22 bases left in between. CDR3 size: 16 residues. Germline V lookup: CDR1 SGHTA, CDR2 FQGNSA. CDR3 coding DNA: TGTGCCAGCAGCTCCATCGGTGGGGGTGGAGAGGGTACGCAGTATTTT. Its protein product is CASSSIGGGGEGTQYF.

This clonotype was counted a few times. The chain joins TRBV6-1 to TRBJ2-3; a possible D gene is TRBD2 (5 bases). This CDR3 spans 16 amino acids. Germline-derived CDR1 and CDR2 are MNHNS and SASEGT. Deletions cut 4 bases from V and 2 bases from J, with 16 bases between. The CDR3 spells CASSALSGTTTDTQYF. CDR3 bases: TGTGCCAGCAGTGCCCTGAGCGGAACAACCACAGATACGCAGTATTTT.

The gene calls are TRBV5-1 and TRBJ1-5, with 8 nucleotides matching TRBD1. Trimming at V came to 4 bases and at J to 4 bases, leaving 7 bases not matched to a gene. Per the germline V gene, CDR1 is SGHRS and CDR2 is YFSETQ. The CDR3 is made up of 15 amino acids. Here the CDR3 reads CASSPQGTGNQPQHF. In DNA, the CDR3 is TGCGCCAGCAGCCCCCAAGGGACAGGTAATCAGCCCCAGCATTTT.